The clone carrying this TCR beta chain was picked up many times. The antigen remains undetermined. The CDR3 is 14 amino acids. J gave up 5 bases and V 6 bases, and 7 bases lay outside the gene matches. Germline V lookup: CDR1 SEHNR, CDR2 FQNEAQ (reference sequence). This sample is drawn from a study of T cells in Graves' hyperthyroidism and ophthalmopathy. Study information: Upon initial diagnosis and before any treatment, peripheral blood was collected.

TCR beta CDR3 region amplification was performed from RNA transcripts. First-round RT-PCR with HTBI primers amplified the TCR CDR3 region. MiXCR, run by TCRdb on the multiplex PCR reads, gives a single entry per CDR3 protein. The repertoire has a few hundred thousand distinct CDR3 sequences, around an eighth of them found once; the top ten carry 20% to 25%. Diagnosis of hyperthyroidism was new in patients aged 18 to 65, and its duration was under 2 months. PBMCs were derived from 10 ml fresh peripheral blood. Study results and caveats: Most expanded thyroid clonotypes above 0.001 recurred in blood.

This sequence was found in a man in his thirties or forties with Graves' hyperthyroidism that later progressed to Graves' ophthalmopathy. The chain links TRBV7-9 to TRBJ2-7; 10 nucleotides agree with TRBD1. Material: blood. The CDR3 here is CASRRTGGSDEQYF. CDR3 DNA: TGTGCCAGCAGGCGGACAGGGGGGTCCGACGAGCAGTACTTC.